This TCR beta chain was recorded in a study of blood T cells in healthy people across ages. Broader study findings: Since the PBMCs were unsorted, naive and antigen-experienced cells could not be conclusively compared.

This clonotype showed up just a few times. Antigen specificity is unknown. The CDR3 is made up of 18 amino acids. V shed 2 bases, J shed 3 bases, and the junction held 11 bases outside the gene matches. Per the germline V gene, CDR1 is LGHNA and CDR2 is YNFKEQ. PCR was performed a second time for 7 to 11 cycles using a sample-barcoded 5' primer and a J-beta primer mix. The authors tagged each cDNA molecule using a template-switch adaptor with 12 random nucleotides. TCRdb analysed the 5' RACE reads with MiXCR anew, one entry per CDR3 protein. Here the sample spans some 900,000 distinct CDR3 sequences, about 48% being singletons.

Sequenced material: blood. This clonotype was obtained from a young man in good health. V gene TRBV4-2 combines with J gene TRBJ2-1, with 9 bases aligning to TRBD2. CDR3 nucleotides: TGTGCCAGCAGCCAACGCGACTCGGCGGGGGGGCTCTACAATGAGCAGTTCTTC. Translated: CASSQRDSAGGLYNEQFF.